The 14 T cell receptor beta chains below come from one sample, sequenced in a study of radiotherapy plus CTLA-4 blockade in lung cancer. The table came from immunoSEQ multiplex PCR; TCRdb's copy has only in-frame clones and leaves some out. The table records 40,000 to 45,000 clones, 75% to 80% of them present only once. Sequencing was performed on peripheral blood, taken from a patient treated with radiotherapy plus ipilimumab. The origin of the receptors is a human donor with non-small cell lung cancer whose response to radiotherapy plus ipilimumab could not be evaluated.

The chain links TRBV11-1 to TRBJ2-7; 9 bases align to TRBD2. This CDR3 is built from 15 residues. CDR1 SGHAT and CDR2 FQDESV come from the germline V gene (reference sequence). Trimming took 6 bases from V and 2 from J; bases not matched to a gene: 8. CDR3: CASSQRGVLTYEQYF. CDR3 sequence (DNA): TGTGCCAGCAGTCAGCGGGGGGTACTGACCTACGAGCAGTACTTC.

The chain has TRBV7-9 and TRBJ1-1; D remains ambiguous. CDR3 length: 14 residues. The V and J ends lost 5 bases and 1 base respectively, with 11 bases between them. The germline gives CDR1 SEHNR, CDR2 FQNEAQ (reference sequence). The CDR3 here is CASSRDGGNTEAFF. The CDR3 DNA follows: TGTGCCAGCAGCCGTGACGGCGGGAACACTGAAGCTTTCTTT. Filled out from reference TRBV7-9 and TRBJ1-1, the complete variable domain reads DTGVSQNPRHKITKRGQNVTFRCDPISEHNRLYWYRQTLGQGPEFLTYFQNEAQLEKSRLLSDRFSAERPKGSFSTLEIQRTEQGDSAMYLCASSRDGGNTEAFFGQGTRLTVV.

The V gene is TRBV9, the J gene TRBJ2-7; TRBD1 aligns across 7 bases. The CDR3 is 14 amino acids. The junction had 5 bases not matched to a gene; V was cut back by 4 bases and J by 1 base. Germline loops: CDR1 SGDLS, CDR2 YYNGEE. The CDR3 nucleotides read TGTGCCAGCAGCTCTCGGGACAGATCCTACGAGCAGTACTTC. Translation: CASSSRDRSYEQYF.

V is TRBV2 and J is TRBJ2-2; the match to TRBD1 covers 7 bases. In germline, CDR1 is SNHLY, CDR2 FYNNEI. V shed 7 bases, J shed 2 bases, and the junction held 7 bases outside the gene matches. CDR3 size: 15 residues. Here the CDR3 DNA reads TGTGCCAGCAAATGGACAGGTGATAACACCGGGGAGCTGTTTTTT. It specifies CASKWTGDNTGELFF.

CDR3 nucleotide sequence: TGTGCCAGTAGTATGCCAGGGGTATACGAGCAGTACTTC. It specifies CASSMPGVYEQYF. This rearrangement joins TRBV19 to TRBJ2-7; tentatively, D is TRBD1 (6 bases). The CDR3 loop spans 13 amino acids. The V end was cut by 3 bases, the J end by 4 bases, with 10 bases between. From germline, CDR1 is LNHDA and CDR2 SQIVND (reference sequence).

This clone qualifies as medium-sized (0.01 to 0.1%). This sequence joins TRBV5-6 and TRBJ2-4; the match to TRBD1 covers 7 bases. The ends lost 8 bases at V and 6 bases at J; junction bases unmatched: 8. Looked up from germline, CDR1 is SGHDT and CDR2 is YYEEEE. The CDR3 is 13 residues long. The CDR3 here is CASHRDSLNIQYF. DNA of the CDR3: TGTGCCAGTCATCGGGACAGTCTAAACATTCAGTACTTC.

The rearrangement joins TRBV5-1 to TRBJ2-3, with TRBD2 identical over 7 bases. The CDR3 totals 15 residues. The germline gives CDR1 SGHRS, CDR2 YFSETQ. Germline trimming cut 0 bases from V and 2 bases from J; bases unmatched to any gene: 3. The CDR3 loop reads CASSLAGLVTDTQYF. CDR3 in DNA: TGCGCCAGCAGCTTGGCAGGACTAGTCACAGATACGCAGTATTTT.

The chain combines TRBV28 with TRBJ2-2, with TRBD1 identical over 8 bases. CDR1 is MDHEN and CDR2 is SYDVKM in the germline V gene. The CDR3 covers 15 residues. V gave up 8 bases and J gave up 5 bases; unmatched junction bases: 10. CDR3 residues: CASLIQGARTGELFF. In DNA, the CDR3 is TGTGCCAGCTTAATTCAGGGGGCGCGGACCGGGGAGCTGTTTTTT. The complete variable domain, with remaining parts taken from reference TRBV28 and TRBJ2-2, reads DVKVTQSSRYLVKRTGEKVFLECVQDMDHENMFWYRQDPGLGLRLIYFSYDVKMKEKGDIPEGYSVSREKKERFSLILESASTNQTSMYLCASLIQGARTGELFFGEGSRLTVL.

The chain joins TRBV9 to TRBJ2-7; TRBD2 agrees at 9 bases. The trim removed 4 bases at V and 0 bases at J, leaving 8 bases unmatched. This CDR3 is built from 16 residues. In germline, CDR1 is SGDLS, CDR2 YYNGEE. CDR3 bases: TGTGCCAGCAGCCCCCGAGTAGCGGGAGACTCCTACGAGCAGTACTTC. Translated, it gives CASSPRVAGDSYEQYF. Combining the CDR3 with reference TRBV9 and TRBJ2-7 gives the whole variable domain DSGVTQTPKHLITATGQRVTLRCSPRSGDLSVYWYQQSLDQGLQFLIQYYNGEERAKGNILERFSAQQFPDLHSELNLSSLELGDSALYFCASSPRVAGDSYEQYFGPGTRLTVT.

In this sample, this clone turned up once. The chain links TRBV5-1 to TRBJ2-3, with 8 bases matching TRBD1. Germline V gives CDR1 SGHRS, CDR2 YFSETQ. The CDR3 is 15 amino acids. V was pared by 2 bases and J by 1 base, with 3 bases of the junction left unmatched. The CDR3 region is CASSFGTGRTDTQYF. The DNA for the CDR3 is TGCGCCAGCAGCTTCGGGACAGGCCGCACAGATACGCAGTATTTT.

The chain has TRBV30 and TRBJ2-3, with D maybe TRBD2 (6 bases). CDR1 and CDR2 (germline): GTSNPN, SVGIG (reference sequence). This CDR3 contains 13 residues. The V and J ends lost 2 bases and 15 bases respectively, with 21 bases between them. The CDR3 is CAWSITGTEMYYF. In DNA form, the CDR3 reads TGTGCCTGGAGTATCACCGGGACTGAAATGTATTATTTT.

The sample holds one count of this clone. V gene TRBV6-1 combines with J gene TRBJ2-5; 7 positions match TRBD1. V shed 6 bases, J shed 4 bases, and the junction held 5 bases outside the gene matches. This CDR3 is 13 amino acids long. CDR1 MNHNS and CDR2 SASEGT come from the germline V gene. CDR3: CASSDTGVETQYF. CDR3 nucleotide sequence: TGTGCCAGCAGCGATACAGGGGTAGAGACCCAGTACTTC.

This clone was detected only a few times. This CDR3 reads CASSPQGAWYEKLFF. The CDR3 DNA sequence: TGCGCCAGCAGCCCTCAGGGGGCGTGGTATGAAAAACTGTTTTTT. This chain joins TRBV5-1 and TRBJ1-4; TRBD1 aligns across 8 bases. V shed 4 bases and J 6 bases; nucleotides not matched to a gene: 8. CDR1 is SGHRS and CDR2 is YFSETQ in the germline V gene. The length of the CDR3 is 15 residues.

The chain has TRBV12-1 and TRBJ2-1; no DNA check was done on the table's D call, TRBD2. TRBV12-1 represents a pseudogene. The CDR3 consists of 17 residues. CDR3 nucleotide sequence: TGTGCCAGCAGCTCTCCGTCGCGGCCTAGCTCCTACAATGAGCAGTTCTTC. The encoded protein is CASSSPSRPSSYNEQFF.